One and the same sample provided the 8 T cell receptor beta chains below, sequenced in a study of siplizumab effects on memory and regulatory T cells. Sequenced by immunoSEQ multiplex PCR; TCRdb stores in-frame clones only, minus some. This sample yields tens of thousands of clones, of which around four fifths are seen a single time; 3.8% belongs to the top ten. The sequencing sample was made of memory CD4+ T cells sorted from blood. These receptors were obtained from a human donor in good health.

The chain has TRBV29-1 and TRBJ2-1; maybe TRBD2 (5 bases). The CDR3 is 12 residues long. Germline CDR1 reads SQVTM; CDR2 reads ANQGSEA. V lost 7 bases to trimming and J lost 6 bases, with 13 bases between them. The CDR3 is CSAGERGNEQFF. CDR3 sequence (DNA): TGCAGCGCTGGGGAGAGAGGCAATGAGCAGTTCTTC.

Concerning this clone itself: The junction departs from the called germline gene at one end, perhaps through a read error. The chain carries TRBV11-2 and TRBJ2-1, with D maybe TRBD2 (5 bases). CDR3 length: 13 residues. Germline V gene data show CDR1 as SGHAT and CDR2 as FQNNGV. This CDR3 is CASSSDYPFHTVF. DNA for the CDR3: TGTGCCAGCAGCTCCGACTACCCCTTCCACACGGTCTTC.

This clone occurred once. J is TRBJ2-7 and V is TRBV27, with D perhaps matching TRBD2 (6 bases). V was trimmed by 6 bases and J by 0 bases, leaving 18 bases between them. Germline lookup yields CDR1 MNHEY and CDR2 SMNVEV (reference sequence). The CDR3 has 16 amino acids. This CDR3 is CASRKRDFTTSYEQYF. For the CDR3, the DNA is TGTGCCAGCAGAAAACGGGACTTCACGACCTCCTACGAGCAGTACTTC.

V gene TRBV18 combines with J gene TRBJ1-5; D is possibly TRBD1 (5 bases). This CDR3 is built from 15 residues. The germline V gene has CDR1 KGHSH and CDR2 LQKENI. V was pared by 3 bases and J by 2 bases, with 11 bases between. CDR3 in DNA: TGTGCCAGCTCACCCCCAGGGAGGGGCAATCAGCCCCAGCATTTT. It translates to CASSPPGRGNQPQHF.

The chain carries TRBV20-1 and TRBJ1-2; 7 nucleotides align to TRBD1. Germline lookup yields CDR1 DFQATT and CDR2 SNEGSKA (reference sequence). The CDR3 extends over 11 amino acids. After removal of 5 bases from V and 7 bases from J, the junction contained 4 bases not matched to a gene. The CDR3 DNA is TGCAGTGCTCGCAGACAGGGTGGCTACACCTTC. It codes for CSARRQGGYTF.

The chain links TRBV20-1 to TRBJ2-1; no definite D call. Germline V CDR1 and CDR2: DFQATT, SNEGSKA (reference sequence). V lost 6 bases and J 10 bases, leaving 13 bases between the germline ends. CDR3 length equals 11 residues. The CDR3 region is CSASNTLEQFF. The CDR3 DNA reads TGCAGTGCCAGTAACACTCTAGAGCAGTTCTTC.

This chain connects TRBV21-1 to TRBJ1-1. TRBV21-1 is a pseudogene. The CDR3 loop spans 12 amino acids. The CDR3 DNA reads TGTGCCAGCCTCGGCGGGGTTGTTGAAGCTTTCTTT. Translation: CASLGGVVEAFF.

This sequence joins TRBV18 and TRBJ1-4, with 7 bases that match TRBD1. CDR1 and CDR2 (germline): KGHSH, LQKENI. Trimming took 6 bases from V and 0 from J; bases not matched to a gene: 7. This CDR3 contains 16 residues. For the CDR3, the DNA is TGTGCCAGCTCCCCTACAGGGGCCACAACTAATGAAAAACTGTTTTTT. Its protein is CASSPTGATTNEKLFF. Full variable domain (rest looked up from reference TRBV18 and TRBJ1-4): NAGVMQNPRHLVRRRGQEARLRCSPMKGHSHVYWYRQLPEEGLKFMVYLQKENIIDESGMPKERFSAEFPKEGPSILRIQQVVRGDSAAYFCASSPTGATTNEKLFFGSGTQLSVL.